Below, 22 T cell receptor beta chains from the same sample are listed, as sequenced in a study of cytomegalovirus exposure and HLA in healthy donors. The study ran its PCR with 60 Vbeta and 13 Jbeta primers. Assay used: immunoSEQ multiplex PCR; TCRdb lists only in-frame clones, some missing. The sample lists roughly 150,000 clones, 60% to 80% occurring once. The sequencing input was PBMCs. These TCRs come from a middle-aged woman in good health and CMV-seronegative.

The chain carries TRBV25-1 and TRBJ2-1; 12 positions match TRBD2. The CDR3 has 14 amino acids. Germline V gene sequence: CDR1 MGHDK, CDR2 SYGVNS. J was trimmed by 6 bases and V by 6 bases; bases with no gene match: 3. The CDR3, as DNA: TGTGCCAGCAGGGCGGGACTAGCGGGCAATGAGCAGTTCTTC. Its translation is CASRAGLAGNEQFF.

The chain couples TRBV7-8 to TRBJ2-5; tentative D call: TRBD2 (6 bases). This CDR3 has 16 amino acids. V lost 1 base, J lost 2 bases, and 14 bases lay in between. Germline V gene sequence: CDR1 SGHVS, CDR2 FQNEAQ. The CDR3 bases are TGTGCCAGCAGCTTAGTAACCAGCGGGCTTCAAGAGACCCAGTACTTC. This translates into CASSLVTSGLQETQYF.

This clone was observed a handful of times. This chain connects TRBV2 to TRBJ2-2, with 8 bases identical to TRBD1. Germline V gene sequence: CDR1 SNHLY, CDR2 FYNNEI. CDR3 length: 15 residues. J gave up 5 bases and V 6 bases, and 8 bases lay outside the gene matches. The CDR3 bases are TGTGCCAGCAGCGAACAGGGGGTGTTAACCGGGGAGCTGTTTTTT. Translating it yields CASSEQGVLTGELFF.

This chain connects TRBV28 to TRBJ1-3, with D perhaps matching TRBD1 (6 bases). Germline lookup yields CDR1 MDHEN and CDR2 SYDVKM. V lost 7 bases, J lost 0 bases, and 10 bases lay in between. The CDR3 consists of 14 residues. CDR3 nucleotides: TGTGCCAGCATACAACAGGGCTCTGGAAACACCATATATTTT. Encoded protein: CASIQQGSGNTIYF.

The chain links TRBV19 to TRBJ1-2; 9 bases fit TRBD1. CDR1 is LNHDA and CDR2 is SQIVND in the germline V gene (reference sequence). The length of the CDR3 is 13 residues. The V and J ends lost 5 bases and 4 bases, in that order; junction bases with no gene match: 2. CDR3 nucleotides: TGTGCCAGTAGTTCGACAGGGGGCTATGGCTACACCTTC. Its protein product is CASSSTGGYGYTF.

This clone has only a few counts. The chain has TRBV6-5 and TRBJ2-3; 13 nucleotides agree with TRBD2. CDR1 is MNHEY and CDR2 is SVGAGI in the germline V gene. The trim removed 2 bases at V and 4 bases at J, leaving 0 bases unmatched. The CDR3 consists of 15 residues. CDR3 amino acids: CASSYTSGGADTQYF. CDR3 nucleotides: TGTGCCAGCAGTTACACTAGCGGGGGGGCAGATACGCAGTATTTT.

This chain connects TRBV19 to TRBJ1-5, with D possibly matching TRBD1 (5 bases). The CDR3 is 15 amino acids. The V gene lost 0 bases and the J gene lost 3 bases, with 9 bases spanning the gap. The germline V gene encodes CDR1 LNHDA and CDR2 SQIVND (reference sequence). The CDR3 coding sequence is TGTGCCAGTAGTATAGAATGGGGGGTCAATCAGCCCCAGCATTTT. Its protein is CASSIEWGVNQPQHF.

This clone was observed a handful of times. This chain links TRBV4-3 with TRBJ2-2; D may be TRBD1 (6 bases). The CDR3 contains 14 residues. Deletions cut 8 bases from V and 3 bases from J, with 13 bases between. Germline values: CDR1 LGHNA, CDR2 YSLEER. The CDR3 sequence: CASRGQWDTGELFF. CDR3 nucleotide sequence: TGCGCCAGCCGCGGACAGTGGGACACCGGGGAGCTGTTTTTT.

This chain links TRBV6-1 with TRBJ2-7; 13 nucleotides line up with TRBD2. This CDR3 spans 15 amino acids. Trimming at V came to 4 bases and at J to 3 bases, leaving 3 bases not matched to a gene. Germline-derived CDR1 and CDR2 are MNHNS and SASEGT. The CDR3 spells CASSVLAGGIYEQYF. DNA of the CDR3: TGTGCCAGCAGTGTACTAGCGGGAGGGATCTACGAGCAGTACTTC.

This chain's CDR3 is CASSTGQGSQPQHF. CDR3 DNA sequence: TGTGCCAGCAGTACCGGACAGGGATCCCAGCCCCAGCATTTT. The chain combines TRBV27 with TRBJ1-5, with 8 bases matching TRBD1. The CDR3 covers 14 residues. The germline V gene has CDR1 MNHEY and CDR2 SMNVEV (reference sequence). The V and J ends lost 5 bases and 7 bases, in that order; junction bases with no gene match: 7.

The genes are TRBV11-2 and TRBJ1-1; 7 bases match TRBD1. Germline V gene sequence: CDR1 SGHAT, CDR2 FQNNGV. Trimming removed 3 bases from V and 8 bases from J; junction bases left unmatched: 9. The length of the CDR3 is 14 residues. CDR3 bases: TGTGCCAGCAGCTTCGGGACAGCCTTTGGAGAAGCTTTCTTT. Protein sequence: CASSFGTAFGEAFF. The full variable domain, in which reference TRBV11-2 and TRBJ1-1 provide the parts outside the CDR3, is EAGVAQSPRYKIIEKRQSVAFWCNPISGHATLYWYQQILGQGPKLLIQFQNNGVVDDSQLPKDRFSAERLKGVDSTLKIQPAKLEDSAVYLCASSFGTAFGEAFFGQGTRLTVV.

CDR3 in DNA: TGTGCCAGCAGCGTAGCGCCGAGTCTCACAGATACGCAGTATTTT. Protein product: CASSVAPSLTDTQYF. The rearrangement links TRBV9 to TRBJ2-3; D call uncertain. There are 15 residues in the CDR3. Germline CDR1 SGDLS, CDR2 YYNGEE. The ends were cut back, 0 bases at V and 2 bases at J, with 10 bases in the middle.

This chain links TRBV5-1 with TRBJ2-7; 10 nucleotides agree with TRBD2. The V gene end was trimmed by 0 bases and the J gene end by 5 bases; junction bases not matched to a gene: 8. The CDR3 spans 16 residues. Per germline, CDR1 SGHRS and CDR2 YFSETQ. The CDR3 bases are TGCGCCAGCAGCTTGGGGCTAGCGGGAGTTATAAACGAGCAGTACTTC. This sequence encodes CASSLGLAGVINEQYF. Complete variable domain (other parts from reference TRBV5-1 and TRBJ2-7): KAGVTQTPRYLIKTRGQQVTLSCSPISGHRSVSWYQQTPGQGLQFLFEYFSETQRNKGNFPGRFSGRQFSNSRSEMNVSTLELGDSALYLCASSLGLAGVINEQYFGPGTRLTVT.

The chain employs TRBV5-4 and TRBJ1-3, with 8 bases lining up with TRBD1. The CDR3 spans 18 residues. The germline V gene has CDR1 SGHNT and CDR2 YYREEE (reference sequence). V lost 3 bases and J lost 8; bases outside the gene matches: 19. CDR3 protein: CASSSPGTGGPDGDTIYF. For the CDR3, the DNA is TGTGCCAGCAGCTCGCCCGGGACAGGTGGTCCGGACGGTGACACCATATATTTT.

This clone was detected a few times. The chain is built from TRBV11-3 and TRBJ2-3, with TRBD2 identical over 13 bases. J lost 2 bases, V lost 5 bases, and 7 bases had no gene match. The CDR3 has 17 residues. Germline V gives CDR1 SGHNT, CDR2 YENEEA. CDR3 coding DNA: TGTGCCAGCAGCGAAGGGACTAGCGGGACCCCCACAGATACGCAGTATTTT. This gives the protein CASSEGTSGTPTDTQYF.

This clone showed up just a few times. The gene calls are TRBV19 and TRBJ2-3; no definite D call. Looked up from germline, CDR1 is LNHDA and CDR2 is SQIVND (reference sequence). V shed 7 bases and J shed 0 bases, with 11 bases lying between them. CDR3 length: 14 residues. CDR3 nucleotide sequence: TGTGCCAGTAAGCAGGTCCCGAGCACAGATACGCAGTATTTT. Protein sequence: CASKQVPSTDTQYF. The full variable domain, its missing parts supplied by reference TRBV19 and TRBJ2-3, is DGGITQSPKYLFRKEGQNVTLSCEQNLNHDAMYWYRQDPGQGLRLIYYSQIVNDFQKGDIAEGYSVSREKKESFPLTVTSAQKNPTAFYLCASKQVPSTDTQYFGPGTRLTVL.

This chain links TRBV7-6 with TRBJ2-3, with a tentative D call TRBD2 (7 bases). Germline CDR1 reads SGHVS; CDR2 reads FNYEAQ. V was trimmed by 8 bases and J by 1 base, leaving 13 bases between them. This CDR3 has 14 amino acids. DNA for the CDR3: TGTGCCAGCGGGGGGGCGTCTCGCACAGATACGCAGTATTTT. This encodes CASGGASRTDTQYF.

This clone was picked up one time. The chain carries TRBV28 and TRBJ1-2, with TRBD1 matching over 9 bases. CDR3 length: 13 residues. CDR1 and CDR2 from the germline V gene are MDHEN and SYDVKM. V trimming: 3 bases; J trimming: 8 bases; junction bases outside the gene matches: 4. This CDR3 is CASSFGTGRGYTF. The DNA of the CDR3 is TGTGCCAGCAGTTTCGGGACAGGGCGGGGCTACACCTTC.

This clone has a handful of counts. The CDR3 sequence: CASNPFLSGQSTDTQYF. The CDR3 coding sequence is TGTGCCAGCAATCCGTTCCTTTCGGGACAGTCGACAGATACGCAGTATTTT. This chain connects TRBV28 to TRBJ2-3; TRBD1 matches 7 bases. With 7 bases clipped from V and 3 bases from J, the junction kept 16 bases outside the gene matches. The CDR3 spans 17 residues. Germline V CDR1 and CDR2: MDHEN, SYDVKM.

V usage is TRBV11-3 and J usage is TRBJ1-3, with D hard to call. The germline V gene has CDR1 SGHNT and CDR2 YENEEA. This CDR3 has 15 residues. V was pared by 2 bases and J by 0 bases, with 8 bases between. The CDR3 DNA sequence: TGTGCCAGCAGCTTATATTACAGCTCTGGAAACACCATATATTTT. Translating it yields CASSLYYSSGNTIYF.

The chain combines TRBV27 with TRBJ2-3; TRBD1 aligns across 7 bases. Germline-derived CDR1 and CDR2 are MNHEY and SMNVEV (reference sequence). This CDR3 is 14 amino acids long. Losses at the gene ends were 5 bases for V and 2 bases for J; bases not matched to a gene: 4. The CDR3 protein is CASSPGQYTDTQYF. In DNA form, the CDR3 reads TGTGCCAGCAGTCCGGGACAGTACACAGATACGCAGTATTTT.

The J gene is TRBJ2-7, the V gene TRBV6-1, with D perhaps matching TRBD1 (5 bases). Germline CDR1 reads MNHNS; CDR2 reads SASEGT. The CDR3 runs to 15 residues. Trimming stripped 2 bases from V and 5 bases from J, with 16 bases between. As DNA, the CDR3 is TGTGCCAGCAGTGAACTGACAGTAACGGGCAACGAGCAGTACTTC. As protein: CASSELTVTGNEQYF.